One and the same sample provided the 32 T cell receptor beta chains below, sequenced in a study of cytotoxic CD8 clonotypes in ibrutinib-treated CLL. Libraries were prepared by immunoSEQ multiplex PCR; TCRdb keeps only in-frame clonotypes and omits some of them. There are tens of thousands of clones in the sample; roughly 72% occur only once, and around 5.7% lies in the top ten. Here the sequenced sample was PBMCs, taken after 12 months of ibrutinib treatment. The receptor source for this set is a human donor with chronic lymphocytic leukemia.

The J gene is TRBJ1-2, the V gene TRBV7-9; the D gene is possibly TRBD1 (6 bases). The CDR3 sequence is 15 residues long. V dropped 0 bases and J dropped 5 bases, with 13 bases sitting between them. Looked up from germline, CDR1 is SEHNR and CDR2 is FQNEAQ (reference sequence). The CDR3 nucleotides are TGTGCCAGCAGCTTAGCCGGCAGGGGAGAGTATGGCTACACCTTC. It encodes CASSLAGRGEYGYTF.

This clone has a handful of counts. The chain uses TRBV2 and TRBJ1-1; a possible D gene is TRBD1 (6 bases). The CDR3 loop spans 15 amino acids. The V gene's germline CDR1 is SNHLY and CDR2 FYNNEI. V lost 6 bases and J 1 base, leaving 15 bases between the germline ends. As DNA, the CDR3 is TGTGCCAGCAGAACTTCTCGGACAGAGAACACTGAAGCTTTCTTT. This codes for CASRTSRTENTEAFF.

The chain recombines TRBV6-6 with TRBJ2-3; TRBD1 matches at 8 bases. The CDR3 is 14 residues long. Unmatched junction bases numbered 12, after V lost 5 bases and J lost 11 bases. Germline V gene lookup returns CDR1 MNHNY and CDR2 SVGAGI (reference sequence). CDR3 sequence (DNA): TGTGCCAGCAGTCGGGACAGGTCTACCGGAGGGCAGTATTTT. Protein product: CASSRDRSTGGQYF.

The CDR3 DNA is TGTGCCAGCAGCTTAGGGGGGGCCCAGTCCTACAATGAGCAGTTCTTC. Protein sequence: CASSLGGAQSYNEQFF. The chain carries TRBV13 and TRBJ2-1; D might be TRBD1 (6 bases). V was shortened by 0 bases and J by 1 base, with 10 bases between the two germline ends. This CDR3 is 16 amino acids long. Looked up from germline, CDR1 is PRHDT and CDR2 is FYEKMQ (reference sequence).

V usage is TRBV7-6 and J usage is TRBJ2-3, with D hard to call. Germline CDR1 SGHVS, CDR2 FNYEAQ. The length of the CDR3 is 14 residues. V lost 5 bases to trimming and J lost 1 base, with 10 bases between them. The CDR3 region has the DNA TGTGCCAGCAGCCCCCGTTGGGGCACAGATACGCAGTATTTT. As protein: CASSPRWGTDTQYF.

This sequence joins TRBV5-8 and TRBJ2-5, with D unresolved. This CDR3 is 13 amino acids long. V was pared by 4 bases and J by 0 bases, with 7 bases between. Per germline, CDR1 SGHTS and CDR2 YDEGEE. Written as DNA, the CDR3 is TGTGCCAGCAGCCCTGACTACCAAGAGACCCAGTACTTC. Its protein is CASSPDYQETQYF.

This sequence joins TRBV18 and TRBJ1-1, with a possible D match to TRBD1 (5 bases). The length of the CDR3 is 15 residues. V lost 3 bases and J 0 bases, leaving 11 bases between the germline ends. Germline assignment: CDR1 KGHSH and CDR2 LQKENI. The CDR3 DNA is TGTGCCAGCTCACCGCAGGGTTCGATGAACACTGAAGCTTTCTTT. Protein sequence: CASSPQGSMNTEAFF.

The chain has TRBV5-5 and TRBJ2-5, with a tentative D call TRBD2 (6 bases). V lost 4 bases and J lost 4, with 11 bases in between. This CDR3 is 13 amino acids long. The germline gives CDR1 SGHKS, CDR2 YYEKEE (reference sequence). For the CDR3, the DNA is TGTGCCAGCAGCACGGGACTTCCAGAGACCCAGTACTTC. Its protein product is CASSTGLPETQYF.

The V and J genes are TRBV7-8 and TRBJ1-4; D might be TRBD1 (5 bases). Trimming pared 2 bases from V and 8 bases from J, leaving 9 bases between. Looked up from germline, CDR1 is SGHVS and CDR2 is FQNEAQ. The CDR3 covers 13 residues. CDR3 region: CASSLTGGEKLFF. Here the CDR3 DNA reads TGTGCCAGCAGCTTAACAGGAGGGGAAAAACTGTTTTTT. The whole variable domain, filled in from reference TRBV7-8 and TRBJ1-4, reads GAGVSQSPRYKVAKRGQDVALRCDPISGHVSLFWYQQALGQGPEFLTYFQNEAQLDKSGLPSDRFFAERPEGSVSTLKIQRTQQEDSAVYLCASSLTGGEKLFFGSGTQLSVL.

This clone was detected only a few times. This chain links TRBV6-1 with TRBJ2-2; 7 nucleotides match TRBD1. CDR3 length: 14 amino acids. CDR1 is MNHNS and CDR2 is SASEGT in the germline V gene. Trimming removed 3 bases from V and 6 bases from J; junction bases left unmatched: 4. CDR3 amino acids: CASSENTGAGELFF. CDR3 sequence (DNA): TGTGCCAGCAGTGAGAACACAGGGGCCGGGGAGCTGTTTTTT.

The chain recombines TRBV5-4 with TRBJ2-7, with 9 nucleotides matching TRBD1. This CDR3 contains 14 residues. The germline V gene has CDR1 SGHNT and CDR2 YYREEE (reference sequence). V trimming: 4 bases; J trimming: 4 bases; junction bases outside the gene matches: 6. DNA for the CDR3: TGTGCCAGCAGCCTTCCGGGACAGGGTTACGAGCAGTACTTC. This sequence encodes CASSLPGQGYEQYF.

The chain has TRBV5-8 and TRBJ2-5, with a tentative D call TRBD1 (6 bases). CDR3 size: 13 residues. V lost 5 bases and J lost 7, with 15 bases in between. Looked up from germline, CDR1 is SGHTS and CDR2 is YDEGEE. The CDR3 reads CASRDRSRGTQYF. As DNA, the CDR3 is TGTGCCAGCAGGGACAGATCGCGTGGGACCCAGTACTTC.

V is TRBV7-6 and J is TRBJ1-5; 9 bases are shared with TRBD1. The J segment lost 2 bases and the V segment lost 1 base, leaving 0 bases of the junction unmatched. The germline V gene has CDR1 SGHVS and CDR2 FNYEAQ. There are 15 residues in the CDR3. The DNA for the CDR3 is TGTGCCAGCAGCTTAGGGACAGGGGGCAATCAGCCCCAGCATTTT. It specifies CASSLGTGGNQPQHF.

The gene calls are TRBV30 and TRBJ2-5; D is ambiguous. Per the germline V gene, CDR1 is GTSNPN and CDR2 is SVGIG (reference sequence). Trimming shortened V by 2 bases and J by 5 bases, and 15 bases separated the two germline ends. The CDR3 runs 14 residues. The CDR3 loop is CAWSRVQMPETQYF. The CDR3 DNA reads TGTGCCTGGAGTCGAGTTCAGATGCCGGAGACCCAGTACTTC.

The chain couples TRBV7-2 to TRBJ1-6, with D uncertain. The CDR3 length is 12 residues. Per germline, CDR1 SGHTA and CDR2 FQGNSA. V was trimmed by 3 bases and J by 7 bases, leaving 4 bases between them. As DNA, the CDR3 is TGTGCCAGCAGCTTTCGAAATTCACCCCTCCACTTT. As protein: CASSFRNSPLHF.

The rearrangement joins TRBV10-1 to TRBJ2-1; D not resolved. Germline assignment: CDR1 WNHNN and CDR2 SYGVQD (reference sequence). Trimming removed 10 bases at V and 4 bases at J, with 8 bases between. This CDR3 comprises 11 residues. The CDR3 bases are TGCGCCACTACAAATTACAATGAGCAGTTCTTC. This codes for CATTNYNEQFF.

The rearrangement joins TRBV4-3 to TRBJ1-2; D gene uncertain. Trimming stripped 1 base from V and 4 bases from J, with 10 bases between. Germline-derived CDR1 and CDR2 are LGHNA and YSLEER. This CDR3 is 14 amino acids long. CDR3 region: CASSQVFGVYGYTF. The CDR3 DNA is TGCGCCAGCAGCCAAGTTTTTGGGGTCTATGGCTACACCTTC.

The V call is TRBV7-6, the J call TRBJ1-1; D is ambiguous. V dropped 1 base and J dropped 1 base, with 10 bases sitting between them. Germline V gives CDR1 SGHVS, CDR2 FNYEAQ. This CDR3 comprises 15 residues. The CDR3 region has the DNA TGTGCCAGCAGCTTAGATAACAGCTGGAACACTGAAGCTTTCTTT. It translates to CASSLDNSWNTEAFF. Using reference TRBV7-6 and TRBJ1-1 for the parts outside the CDR3, the full variable domain is GAGVSQSPRYKVTKRGQDVALRCDPISGHVSLYWYRQALGQGPEFLTYFNYEAQQDKSGLPNDRFSAERPEGSISTLTIQRTEQRDSAMYRCASSLDNSWNTEAFFGQGTRLTVV.

V usage is TRBV27 and J usage is TRBJ2-7; possible D gene TRBD1, 6 bases. The CDR3 loop spans 14 amino acids. The germline CDR1 and CDR2 sequences are MNHEY and SMNVEV (reference sequence). V was shortened by 6 bases and J by 1 base, with 13 bases between the two germline ends. CDR3 DNA: TGTGCCAGCAGAACTCGGGACACGTCCTACGAGCAGTACTTC. Protein product: CASRTRDTSYEQYF.

The rearrangement joins TRBV5-1 to TRBJ1-1; the D gene is possibly TRBD1 (5 bases). From germline, CDR1 is SGHRS and CDR2 YFSETQ. This CDR3 has 14 residues. Trimming shortened V by 2 bases and J by 3 bases, and 11 bases separated the two germline ends. CDR3 bases: TGCGCCAGCAGCTTACCCAGGGAGGACACTGAAGCTTTCTTT. This gives the protein CASSLPREDTEAFF.

The chain uses TRBV5-1 and TRBJ2-6; 8 positions match TRBD1. Germline CDR1 reads SGHRS; CDR2 reads YFSETQ. The CDR3 is made up of 18 amino acids. With V trimmed by 4 bases and J by 2 bases, 11 bases remained unmatched. The CDR3 nucleotides read TGCGCCAGCAGCAACCTTCTGGAGGACAGGGCTGGGGCCAACGTCCTGACTTTC. Translated: CASSNLLEDRAGANVLTF. The entire variable domain, with the rest obtained from reference TRBV5-1 and TRBJ2-6, is as follows: KAGVTQTPRYLIKTRGQQVTLSCSPISGHRSVSWYQQTPGQGLQFLFEYFSETQRNKGNFPGRFSGRQFSNSRSEMNVSTLELGDSALYLCASSNLLEDRAGANVLTFGAGSRLTVL.

V usage is TRBV4-1 and J usage is TRBJ1-5; 8 positions match TRBD1. Losses at the gene ends were 2 bases for V and 6 bases for J; bases not matched to a gene: 3. The CDR3 loop spans 14 amino acids. Germline CDR1 and CDR2: MGHRA and YSYEKL. The CDR3 is CASSQHRGFQPQHF. DNA of the CDR3: TGCGCCAGCAGCCAACACAGGGGGTTTCAGCCCCAGCATTTT.

The chain joins TRBV19 to TRBJ1-2; the D is unclear. The CDR3 contains 15 residues. V lost 5 bases, J lost 8 bases, and 21 bases lay in between. Germline V lookup: CDR1 LNHDA, CDR2 SQIVND (reference sequence). CDR3 sequence (DNA): TGTGCCAGTAGTTCACGTTTCACAGCTTCGGGGGGCTACACCTTC. It yields the protein CASSSRFTASGGYTF.

The chain joins TRBV18 to TRBJ1-5; possibly TRBD1 for D (5 bases). V lost 6 bases to trimming and J lost 1 base, with 13 bases between them. Germline CDR1 reads KGHSH; CDR2 reads LQKENI. This CDR3 region has 15 residues. As DNA, the CDR3 is TGTGCCAGCTCGCCCCGGGGGGGGAGCAATCAGCCCCAGCATTTT. Translating gives CASSPRGGSNQPQHF.

This chain uses TRBV7-6 with TRBJ2-3; TRBD1 matches at 7 bases. The CDR3 spans 16 residues. Germline loops: CDR1 SGHVS, CDR2 FNYEAQ. The junction had 7 bases not matched to a gene; V was cut back by 4 bases and J by 0 bases. CDR3 loop: CASSSLDRASTDTQYF. In DNA, the CDR3 is TGTGCCAGCAGCTCCTTAGACAGGGCCAGCACAGATACGCAGTATTTT.

The chain is built from TRBV25-1 and TRBJ2-4, with 12 bases identical to TRBD1. The CDR3 runs 15 residues. V was pared by 5 bases and J by 6 bases, with 5 bases of the junction left unmatched. Germline CDR1 MGHDK, CDR2 SYGVNS. CDR3 DNA: TGTGCCAGCAGTTTGGGGACAGGGGGCTTAAACATTCAGTACTTC. Protein sequence: CASSLGTGGLNIQYF.

The V gene is TRBV27, the J gene TRBJ1-1; D remains unclear. The V gene lost 2 bases and the J gene lost 2 bases, with 9 bases spanning the gap. CDR3 length: 14 amino acids. From germline, CDR1 is MNHEY and CDR2 SMNVEV (reference sequence). The CDR3 is CASSLTVSNTEAFF. In DNA form, the CDR3 reads TGTGCCAGCAGTTTAACAGTTTCTAACACTGAAGCTTTCTTT.

V gene TRBV27 combines with J gene TRBJ2-3, with D hard to call. The CDR3 sequence is 14 residues long. CDR1 is MNHEY, CDR2 SMNVEV, per germline (reference sequence). V gave up 2 bases and J gave up 5 bases, with 11 bases separating them. The DNA of the CDR3 is TGTGCCAGCAGTTTAATAAGGCCCGGAGATACGCAGTATTTT. Translating it yields CASSLIRPGDTQYF.

The gene calls are TRBV7-2 and TRBJ1-4, with D perhaps TRBD1 (5 bases). The length of the CDR3 is 15 residues. Deletions cut 5 bases from V and 1 base from J, with 11 bases between. Germline V gives CDR1 SGHTA, CDR2 FQGNSA. The CDR3 is CASSRRQQTNEKLFF. The CDR3 DNA sequence: TGTGCCAGCAGCCGACGACAGCAAACTAATGAAAAACTGTTTTTT.

The DNA for the CDR3 is TGTGCCAGCAGCTTAGGGGACCCCGGGAAGAGGGAGACCCAGTACTTC. Translated, it gives CASSLGDPGKRETQYF. V is TRBV7-2 and J is TRBJ2-5, with D perhaps matching TRBD1 or TRBD2 (5 bases each). Between the trimmed V and J ends, which lost 1 base and 5 bases, there was a span of 17 bases. CDR3 length equals 16 residues. Germline lookup yields CDR1 SGHTA and CDR2 FQGNSA.

The chain combines TRBV7-6 with TRBJ2-3, with TRBD1 identical over 7 bases. The CDR3 extends over 17 amino acids. Looked up from germline, CDR1 is SGHVS and CDR2 is FNYEAQ. Losses at the gene ends were 3 bases for V and 6 bases for J; bases not matched to a gene: 15. Here the CDR3 reads CASSFHPGEGARDTQYF. In DNA, the CDR3 is TGTGCCAGCAGCTTCCACCCTGGCGAGGGGGCGAGGGATACGCAGTATTTT.

The chain has TRBV27 and TRBJ1-1; D gene uncertain. The V end lost 2 bases, the J end lost 2 bases, and 9 bases lay between the germline ends. Germline CDR1 is MNHEY and CDR2 is SMNVEV (reference sequence). This CDR3 comprises 14 residues. The CDR3 loop is CASSLSPVNTEAFF. The CDR3 nucleotides read TGTGCCAGCAGTTTAAGTCCGGTAAACACTGAAGCTTTCTTT.